The sequence of this T cell receptor beta chain was determined in a study of control samples from healthy donors and cancer patients. Some clones are missing from TCRdb's copy, which holds only in-frame ones; the method was immunoSEQ multiplex PCR. The data hold approximately 86,000 clones, with 85% to 90% observed a single time. V lost 1 base to trimming and J lost 10 bases, with 5 bases between them. CDR3 length equals 12 residues. Looked up from germline, CDR1 is MNHNS and CDR2 is SASEGT. What was sequenced was blood. J is TRBJ1-6 and V is TRBV6-1; D remains ambiguous. This TCR came from a woman aged 40 to 50 in good health. CDR3 loop: CASSEEWSPLHF. In DNA, the CDR3 is TGTGCCAGCAGTGAAGAGTGGTCACCCCTCCACTTT.